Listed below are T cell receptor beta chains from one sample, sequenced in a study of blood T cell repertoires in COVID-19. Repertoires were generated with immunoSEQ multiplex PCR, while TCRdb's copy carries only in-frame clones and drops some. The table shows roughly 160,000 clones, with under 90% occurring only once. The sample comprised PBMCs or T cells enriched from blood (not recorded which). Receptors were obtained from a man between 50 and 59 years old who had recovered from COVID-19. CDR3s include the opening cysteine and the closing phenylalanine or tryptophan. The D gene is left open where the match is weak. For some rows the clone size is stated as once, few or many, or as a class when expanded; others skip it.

cdr3_nt: TGTGCCAGCAGCCCAGCGGGGGGGCCCGGGGAGCTGTTTTTT; cdr3_aa: CASSPAGGPGELFF; v_call: TRBV11-2; d_call: TRBD2; clone_size: once; j_call: TRBJ2-2
cdr3_nt: TGTGCCAGCAGCGTAGACATCGGGGTGGGCTACGAGCAGTACTTC; cdr3_aa: CASSVDIGVGYEQYF; v_call: TRBV9; d_call: .; clone_size: .; j_call: TRBJ2-7
cdr3_nt: TGCGCCAGCAGCCCGTCTAGGAACGCAGGCAATCAGCCCCAGCATTTT; cdr3_aa: CASSPSRNAGNQPQHF; v_call: TRBV4-1; d_call: .; clone_size: .; j_call: TRBJ1-5
cdr3_nt: TGTGCCAGCAGCTTAGCGTACAGCTTAAACTATGGCTACACCTTC; cdr3_aa: CASSLAYSLNYGYTF; v_call: TRBV7-9; d_call: .; clone_size: .; j_call: TRBJ1-2
cdr3_nt: TGTGCCTGGAACAGGCAAGTTGGTGAAAAACTGTTTTTT; cdr3_aa: CAWNRQVGEKLFF; v_call: TRBV30; d_call: .; clone_size: .; j_call: TRBJ1-4
cdr3_nt: TGCGCCAGCAGCCAATTCGGACAGGGAGATCAGCCCCAGCATTTT; cdr3_aa: CASSQFGQGDQPQHF; v_call: TRBV4-1; d_call: TRBD1; clone_size: .; j_call: TRBJ1-5
cdr3_nt: TGTGCCAGCAGCTTTATGACAGGGGAGTTTGGCTACACCTTC; cdr3_aa: CASSFMTGEFGYTF; v_call: TRBV7-2; d_call: TRBD1; clone_size: .; j_call: TRBJ1-2
cdr3_nt: TGTGCCAGCAGCTTACTTCCTATACGGCCGGGACAGTACAATGAGCAGTTCTTC; cdr3_aa: CASSLLPIRPGQYNEQFF; v_call: TRBV7-3; d_call: TRBD1; clone_size: .; j_call: TRBJ2-1
cdr3_nt: TGTGCCAGCAGCCAATCGACAGGCTCTGGGGCCAACGTCCTGACTTTC; cdr3_aa: CASSQSTGSGANVLTF; v_call: TRBV3-1/TRBV3-2; d_call: .; clone_size: .; j_call: TRBJ2-6
cdr3_nt: TGTGCCAGCAGTTTATCTGGACAGGCTGAAGCTTTCTTT; cdr3_aa: CASSLSGQAEAFF; v_call: TRBV27; d_call: TRBD1; clone_size: .; j_call: TRBJ1-1
cdr3_nt: TGCGCCAGCAGCCATATATTGGACAGGGGTTTCGCCTATAATTCACCCCTCCACTTT; cdr3_aa: CASSHILDRGFAYNSPLHF; v_call: TRBV4-1; d_call: TRBD1; clone_size: .; j_call: TRBJ1-6
cdr3_nt: TGTGCCAGCAGCTCGTGGGACAGAAGCACAGATACGCAGTATTTT; cdr3_aa: CASSSWDRSTDTQYF; v_call: TRBV11-2; d_call: TRBD1; clone_size: .; j_call: TRBJ2-3